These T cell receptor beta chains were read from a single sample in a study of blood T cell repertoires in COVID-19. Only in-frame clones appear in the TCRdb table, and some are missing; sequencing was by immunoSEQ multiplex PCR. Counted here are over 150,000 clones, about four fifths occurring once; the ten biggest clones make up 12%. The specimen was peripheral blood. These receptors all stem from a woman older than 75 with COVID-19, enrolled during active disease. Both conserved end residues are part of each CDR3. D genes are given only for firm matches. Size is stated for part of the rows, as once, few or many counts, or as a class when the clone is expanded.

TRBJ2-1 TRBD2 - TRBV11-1 TGTGCCAGCAACCTACTAGCGGGAGGGCCAGTTGAGCAGTTCTTC CASNLLAGGPVEQFF
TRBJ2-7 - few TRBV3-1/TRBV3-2 TGTGCCAGCAGCCAGGGCAGGGGTTACGAGCAGTACTTC CASSQGRGYEQYF
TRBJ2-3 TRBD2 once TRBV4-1 TGCGCCAGCAGCCAGGGGGGGGGACCAGATACGCAGTATTTT CASSQGGGPDTQYF
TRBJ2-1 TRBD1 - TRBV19 TGTGCCAGTAAGAAAACGGGACAGGGTTACGGCGAGCAGTTCTTC CASKKTGQGYGEQFF
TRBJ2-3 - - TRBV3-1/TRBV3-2 TGTGCCAGCAGCCTCCGAGGTGCCGGGGCAGATACGCAGTATTTT CASSLRGAGADTQYF
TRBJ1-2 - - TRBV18 TGTGCCAGCTCACAGGACAGTTTTAACTATGGCTACACCTTC CASSQDSFNYGYTF
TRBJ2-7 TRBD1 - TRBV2 TGTGCCAGCGATAGGGGACAGGCCCCCTACGAGCAGTACTTC CASDRGQAPYEQYF
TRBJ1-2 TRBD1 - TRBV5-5 TGTGCCAGCAAGGACAGGGGGAAAAACTATGGCTACACCTTC CASKDRGKNYGYTF
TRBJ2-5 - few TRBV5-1 TGCGCCAGCAGCTTAGGTTGGGCAGAGACCCAGTACTTC CASSLGWAETQYF
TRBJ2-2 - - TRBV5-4 TGTGCCAGCAGCTCGGGGCTAGGGGGAGGGGCCGGGGAGCTGTTTTTT CASSSGLGGGAGELFF
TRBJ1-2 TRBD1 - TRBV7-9 TGTGCCAGCAGCTGGGACAGTCCTAACTATGGCTACACCTTC CASSWDSPNYGYTF
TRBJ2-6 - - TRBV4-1 TGCGCCAGCAGCCCAACTACAGGAAACTCTGGGGCCAACGTCCTGACTTTC CASSPTTGNSGANVLTF
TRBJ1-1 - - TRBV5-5 TGTGCCAGCAGCTTCGCGGCGAACACTGAAGCTTTCTTT CASSFAANTEAFF
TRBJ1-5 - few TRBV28 TGTGCCAGCAGTACGGGACTCGTTTTGGCCCAGCATTTT CASSTGLVLAQHF
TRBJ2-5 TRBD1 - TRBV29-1 TGCAGCGTTGAACGGCAGGGGGTACGGGAGACCCAGTACTTC CSVERQGVRETQYF
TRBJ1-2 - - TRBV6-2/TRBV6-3 TGTGCCAGCAGTTGGGGGCCGACCTTGGCTGGCTACACCTTC CASSWGPTLAGYTF
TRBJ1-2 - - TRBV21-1 TGTGCCAGCAGCCCGCCAGGGGATGGCTACACCTTC CASSPPGDGYTF
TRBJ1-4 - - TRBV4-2 TGTGCCAGCAGCCAAGTCAGGGCTAATAATGAAAAACTGTTTTTT CASSQVRANNEKLFF
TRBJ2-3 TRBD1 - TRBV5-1 TGCGCCAGCAGCTTACAGGGGGCAGATACGCAGTATTTT CASSLQGADTQYF
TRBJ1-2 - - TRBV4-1 TGCGCCAGCAGCCAGGAGAGGGTCTTTAACTATGGCTACACCTTC CASSQERVFNYGYTF
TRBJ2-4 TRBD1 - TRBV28 TGTGCCAGCAGTTTCGGACAGGGGGCTGGAAACATTCAGTACTTC CASSFGQGAGNIQYF
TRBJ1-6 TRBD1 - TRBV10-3 TGTGCCACCCGACAGGGGGAGAATTCACCCCTCCACTTT CATRQGENSPLHF
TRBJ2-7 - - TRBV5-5 TGTGCCAGCAGCCCCCGTAATGGCGGGACCTACGAGCAGTACTTC CASSPRNGGTYEQYF
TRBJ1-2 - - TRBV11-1 TGTGCCAGCAGCTTAGCGCACGGGAACTATGGCTACACCTTC CASSLAHGNYGYTF
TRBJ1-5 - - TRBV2 TGTGCCAGCAGTGAGTTGGCAGGCCCAAATCAGCCCCAGCATTTT CASSELAGPNQPQHF
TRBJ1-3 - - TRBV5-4 TGTGCCAGCAGCGGCTTCGGAAACACCATATATTTT CASSGFGNTIYF
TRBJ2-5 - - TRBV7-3 TGTGCCAGCAGCTTAACGGGCAGGCGTAACCAAGAGACCCAGTACTTC CASSLTGRRNQETQYF
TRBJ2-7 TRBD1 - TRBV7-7 TGTGCCAGCAGCAAAAGGACAGGGAACTTC CASSKRTGNF
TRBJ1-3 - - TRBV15 TGTGCCACCAGCAGAGATCGGGGGGCCACTGGAAACACCATATATTTT CATSRDRGATGNTIYF
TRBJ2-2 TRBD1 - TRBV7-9 TGTGCCAGCAGCGAAGGGACAGCCACCGGGGAGCTGTTTTTT CASSEGTATGELFF
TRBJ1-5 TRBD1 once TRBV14 TGTGCCAGCAGCCAAGCGGACTCCGGGACAGATGATCAGCCCCAGCATTTT CASSQADSGTDDQPQHF
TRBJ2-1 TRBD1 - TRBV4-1 TGCGCCAGCAGCCACCTCGGACAGGGTACTTCCTACAATGAGCAGTTCTTC CASSHLGQGTSYNEQFF
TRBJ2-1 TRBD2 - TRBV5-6 TGTGCCAGCAGCTTGTCCCGGCTAGCGGGGACCGTATACAATGAGCAGTTCTTC CASSLSRLAGTVYNEQFF
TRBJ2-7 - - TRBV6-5 TGTGCCAGCAGGCCCGGACTGTACTCCTACGAGCAGTACTTC CASRPGLYSYEQYF
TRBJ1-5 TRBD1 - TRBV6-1 TGTGCCAGCAGTGCGTCGGGACAGGGGTCCCTGAGCAATCAGCCCCAGCATTTT CASSASGQGSLSNQPQHF
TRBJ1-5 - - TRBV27 TGTGCCAGCAGTTTTCGAGCTAATAGCAATCAGCCCCAGCATTTT CASSFRANSNQPQHF
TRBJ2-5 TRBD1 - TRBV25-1 TGTGCCAGCAGTGAATTCACAGGGGTTGAGACCCAGTACTTC CASSEFTGVETQYF